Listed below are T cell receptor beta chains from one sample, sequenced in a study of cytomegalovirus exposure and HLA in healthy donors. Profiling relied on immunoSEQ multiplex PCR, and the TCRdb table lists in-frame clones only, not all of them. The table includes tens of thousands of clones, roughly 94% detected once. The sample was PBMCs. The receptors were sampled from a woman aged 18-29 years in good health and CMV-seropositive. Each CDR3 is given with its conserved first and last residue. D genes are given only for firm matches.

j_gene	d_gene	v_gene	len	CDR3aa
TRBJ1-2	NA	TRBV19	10	CASSAQGLTF
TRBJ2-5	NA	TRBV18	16	CASSPPVGLGQETQYF
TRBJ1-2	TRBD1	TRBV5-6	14	CASRPTGANYGYTF
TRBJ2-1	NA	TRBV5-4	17	CASSLVLRPSSYNEQFF
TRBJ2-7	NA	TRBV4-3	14	CASSRKTGWYEQYF
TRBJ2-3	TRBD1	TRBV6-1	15	CASSEGTGHTDTQYF
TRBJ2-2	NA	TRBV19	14	CASSTGTNTGELFF
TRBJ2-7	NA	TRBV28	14	CASIRSPSSYEQYF
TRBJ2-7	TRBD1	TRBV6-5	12	CASGQGLYEQYF
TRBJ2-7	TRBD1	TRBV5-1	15	CASSPRQGRNYEQYF
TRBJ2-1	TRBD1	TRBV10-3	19	CAISTPGQGARHTYNEQFF
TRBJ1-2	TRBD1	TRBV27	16	CASSLFENRGPEGYTF
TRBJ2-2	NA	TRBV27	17	CASSLQGGVSNTGELFF
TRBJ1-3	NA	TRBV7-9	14	CASSLASSGNTIYF
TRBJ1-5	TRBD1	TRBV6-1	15	CASSVPTGGRQPQHF
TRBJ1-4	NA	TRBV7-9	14	CASSPGGRIEKLFF
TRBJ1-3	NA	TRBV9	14	CASRSGGPGNTIYF
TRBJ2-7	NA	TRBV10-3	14	CAISDPKDNYEQYF
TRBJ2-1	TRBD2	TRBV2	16	CASRPGLAGGVDEQFF
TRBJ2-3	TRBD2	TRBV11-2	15	CASSFQRGGPDTQYF
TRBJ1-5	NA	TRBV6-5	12	CASRGGSGPQHF
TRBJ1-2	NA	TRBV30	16	CAWSVGVWTAYYGYTF
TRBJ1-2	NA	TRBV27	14	CASSLSGRGDGYTF
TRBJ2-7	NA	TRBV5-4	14	CASSLEGGHYEQYF
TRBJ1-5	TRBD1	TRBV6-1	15	CASNPGTGGGQPQHF
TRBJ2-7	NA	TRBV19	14	CASSISSSGYEQYF
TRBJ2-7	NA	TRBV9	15	CASSMTDRGGYEQYF
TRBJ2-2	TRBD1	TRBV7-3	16	CASSGGTGSNTGELFF
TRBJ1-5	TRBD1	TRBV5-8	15	CASSSGDSPNQPQHF
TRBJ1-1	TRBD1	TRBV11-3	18	CASSLEVMRTGEGTEAFF
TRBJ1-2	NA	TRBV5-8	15	CASSSRTESNYGYTF
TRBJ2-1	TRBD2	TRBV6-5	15	CASSKGTSGYNEQFF
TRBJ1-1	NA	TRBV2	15	CASRASRGWNTEAFF
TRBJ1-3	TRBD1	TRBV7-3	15	CASSRRGQGGNTIYF
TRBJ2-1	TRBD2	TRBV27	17	CASTTLGTSGGYNEQFF
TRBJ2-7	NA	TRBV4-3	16	CASSHLTGGGTYEQYF
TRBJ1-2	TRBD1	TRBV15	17	CATSRDVRTGGGYGYTF
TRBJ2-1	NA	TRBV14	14	CASSQPNPLREQFF
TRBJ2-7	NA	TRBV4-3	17	CASSQEPGTYTPYEQYF
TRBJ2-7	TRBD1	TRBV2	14	CASNPRDRAYEQYF
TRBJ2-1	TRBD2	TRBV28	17	CASSLYGGLAGKNEQFF
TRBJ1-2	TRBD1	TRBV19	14	CASMGTGENYGYTF
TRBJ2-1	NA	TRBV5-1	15	CASSLAQGPYNEQFF
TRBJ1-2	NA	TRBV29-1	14	CSVVPGGGSYGYTF
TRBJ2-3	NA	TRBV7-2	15	CASSLGGRGTDTQYF